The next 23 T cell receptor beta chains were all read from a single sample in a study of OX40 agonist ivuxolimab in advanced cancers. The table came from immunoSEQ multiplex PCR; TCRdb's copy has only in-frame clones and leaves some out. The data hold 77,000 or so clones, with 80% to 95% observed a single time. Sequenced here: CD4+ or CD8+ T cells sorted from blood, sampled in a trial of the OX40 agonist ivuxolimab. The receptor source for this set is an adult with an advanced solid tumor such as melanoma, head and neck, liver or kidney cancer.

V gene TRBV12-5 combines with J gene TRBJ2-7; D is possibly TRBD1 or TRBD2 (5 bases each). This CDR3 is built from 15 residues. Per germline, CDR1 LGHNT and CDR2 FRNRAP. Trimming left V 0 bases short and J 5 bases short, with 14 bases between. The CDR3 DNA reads TGTGCTAGTGGTTTGGTGGTGGGACCGGGCGACGAGCAGTACTTC. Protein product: CASGLVVGPGDEQYF.

The CDR3 loop reads CASSHQDRSDEQYF. The CDR3 bases are TGCGCCAGCAGCCATCAGGACAGGAGCGACGAGCAGTACTTC. The rearrangement uses TRBV4-1 and TRBJ2-7, with 7 bases matching TRBD1. This CDR3 has 14 amino acids. The germline V gene has CDR1 MGHRA and CDR2 YSYEKL. V shed 3 bases and J 5 bases; nucleotides not matched to a gene: 7.

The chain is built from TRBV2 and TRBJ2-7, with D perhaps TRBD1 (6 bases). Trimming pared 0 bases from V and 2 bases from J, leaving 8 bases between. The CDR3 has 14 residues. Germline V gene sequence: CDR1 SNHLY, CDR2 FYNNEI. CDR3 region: CASSEAGAAYEQYF. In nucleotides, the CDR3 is TGTGCCAGCAGTGAAGCGGGGGCTGCCTACGAGCAGTACTTC.

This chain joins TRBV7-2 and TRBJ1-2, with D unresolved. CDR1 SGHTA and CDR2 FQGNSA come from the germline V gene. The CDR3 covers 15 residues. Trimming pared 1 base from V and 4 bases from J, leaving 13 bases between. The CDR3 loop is CASSLDRTFGYGYTF. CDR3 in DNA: TGTGCCAGCAGCTTAGACAGAACCTTTGGCTATGGCTACACCTTC.

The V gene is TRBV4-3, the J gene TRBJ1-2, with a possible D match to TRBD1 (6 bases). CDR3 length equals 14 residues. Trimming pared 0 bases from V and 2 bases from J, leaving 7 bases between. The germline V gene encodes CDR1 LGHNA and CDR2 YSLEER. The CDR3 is CASSQDRGNYGYTF. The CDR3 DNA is TGCGCCAGCAGCCAAGACAGGGGAAACTATGGCTACACCTTC.

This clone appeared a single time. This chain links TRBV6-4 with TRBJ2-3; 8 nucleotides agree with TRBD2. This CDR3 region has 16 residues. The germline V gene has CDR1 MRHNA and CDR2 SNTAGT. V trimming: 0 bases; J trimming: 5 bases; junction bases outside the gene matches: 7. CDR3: CASSDSHGGAIDTQYF. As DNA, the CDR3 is TGTGCCAGCAGTGACTCGCACGGGGGGGCCATAGATACGCAGTATTTT.

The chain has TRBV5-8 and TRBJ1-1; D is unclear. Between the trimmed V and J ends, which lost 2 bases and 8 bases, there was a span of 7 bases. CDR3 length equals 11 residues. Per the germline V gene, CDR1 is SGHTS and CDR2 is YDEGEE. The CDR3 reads CASSLGREAFF. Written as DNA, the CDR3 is TGTGCCAGCAGCTTAGGAAGGGAAGCTTTCTTT. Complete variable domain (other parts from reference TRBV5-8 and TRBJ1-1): EAGVTQSPTHLIKTRGQQATLRCSPISGHTSVYWYQQALGLGLQFLLWYDEGEERNRGNFPPRFSGRQFPNYSSELNVNALELEDSALYLCASSLGREAFFGQGTRLTVV.

The CDR3 reads CASSLGGAEQYF. In DNA, the CDR3 is TGTGCCAGCAGTTTAGGGGGGGCTGAGCAGTACTTC. V usage is TRBV27 and J usage is TRBJ2-7, with D perhaps TRBD2 (7 bases). Germline V lookup: CDR1 MNHEY, CDR2 SMNVEV (reference sequence). Trimming shortened V by 2 bases and J by 7 bases, and 9 bases separated the two germline ends. This CDR3 is 12 amino acids long.

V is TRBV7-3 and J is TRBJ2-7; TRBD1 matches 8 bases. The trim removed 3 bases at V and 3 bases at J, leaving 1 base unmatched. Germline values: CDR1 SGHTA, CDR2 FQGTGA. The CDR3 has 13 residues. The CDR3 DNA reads TGTGCCAGCAGCTTTGGACAGGGCTACGAGCAGTACTTC. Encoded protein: CASSFGQGYEQYF. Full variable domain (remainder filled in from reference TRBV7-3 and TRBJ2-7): GAGVSQTPSNKVTEKGKYVELRCDPISGHTALYWYRQSLGQGPEFLIYFQGTGAADDSGLPNDRFFAVRPEGSVSTLKIQRTERGDSAVYLCASSFGQGYEQYFGPGTRLTVT.

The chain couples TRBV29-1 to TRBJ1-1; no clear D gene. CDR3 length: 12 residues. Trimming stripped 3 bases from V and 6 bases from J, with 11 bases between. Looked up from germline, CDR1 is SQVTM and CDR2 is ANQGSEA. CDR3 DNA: TGCAGCGTTGACGCGGCGAGCGCTGAAGCTTTCTTT. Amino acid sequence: CSVDAASAEAFF. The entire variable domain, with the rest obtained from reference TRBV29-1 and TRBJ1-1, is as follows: SAVISQKPSRDICQRGTSLTIQCQVDSQVTMMFWYRQQPGQSLTLIATANQGSEATYESGFVIDKFPISRPNLTFSTLTVSNMSPEDSSIYLCSVDAASAEAFFGQGTRLTVV.

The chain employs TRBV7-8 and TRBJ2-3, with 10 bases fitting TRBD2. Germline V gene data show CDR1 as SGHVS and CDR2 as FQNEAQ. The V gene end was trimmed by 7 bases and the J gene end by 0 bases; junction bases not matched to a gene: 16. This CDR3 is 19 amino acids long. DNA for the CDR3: TGTGCCAGCACCATCACCCTAGCGGGGGCCCCGAGGAGCACAGATACGCAGTATTTT. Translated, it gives CASTITLAGAPRSTDTQYF.

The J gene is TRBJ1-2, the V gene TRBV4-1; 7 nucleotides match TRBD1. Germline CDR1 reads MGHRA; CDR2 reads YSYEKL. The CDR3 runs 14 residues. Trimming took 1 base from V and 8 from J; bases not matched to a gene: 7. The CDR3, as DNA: TGCGCCAGCAGCCAAGCAGGGGGGTTGGAGGGCTACACCTTC. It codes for CASSQAGGLEGYTF.

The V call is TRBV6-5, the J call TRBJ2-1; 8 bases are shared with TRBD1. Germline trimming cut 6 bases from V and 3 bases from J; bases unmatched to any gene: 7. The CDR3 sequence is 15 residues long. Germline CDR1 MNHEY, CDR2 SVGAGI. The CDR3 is CASSPGTGYYNEQFF. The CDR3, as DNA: TGTGCCAGCAGCCCTGGGACAGGCTACTACAATGAGCAGTTCTTC.

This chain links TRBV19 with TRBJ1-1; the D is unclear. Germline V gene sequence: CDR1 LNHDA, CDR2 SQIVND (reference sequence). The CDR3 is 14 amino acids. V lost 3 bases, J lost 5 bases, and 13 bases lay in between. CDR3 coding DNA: TGTGCCAGTAGTATTGGGGTTTGGGTGACTGAAGCTTTCTTT. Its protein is CASSIGVWVTEAFF.

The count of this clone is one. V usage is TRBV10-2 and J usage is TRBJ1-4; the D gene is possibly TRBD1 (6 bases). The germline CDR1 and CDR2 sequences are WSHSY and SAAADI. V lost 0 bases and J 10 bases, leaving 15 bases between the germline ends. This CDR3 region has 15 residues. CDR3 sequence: CASSESGAAGGKLFF. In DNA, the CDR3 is TGCGCCAGCAGTGAGTCGGGGGCGGCGGGTGGAAAACTGTTTTTT.

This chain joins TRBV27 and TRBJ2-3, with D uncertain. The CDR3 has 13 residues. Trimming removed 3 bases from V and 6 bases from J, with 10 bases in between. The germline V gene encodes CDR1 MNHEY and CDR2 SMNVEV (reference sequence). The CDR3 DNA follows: TGTGCCAGCAGTTTTTACGTTGGCGATACGCAGTATTTT. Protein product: CASSFYVGDTQYF.

CDR3 sequence: CASNDGQVYEQYF. Here the CDR3 DNA reads TGCGCCAGCAATGATGGCCAAGTCTACGAGCAGTACTTC. The V gene is TRBV10-2, the J gene TRBJ2-7, with unresolved D. Germline values: CDR1 WSHSY, CDR2 SAAADI. The CDR3 consists of 13 residues. Between the trimmed V and J ends, which lost 7 bases and 3 bases, there was a span of 13 bases.

Written as DNA, the CDR3 is TGTGCCAGCAGTTTATTTGGCGGCAACTCCTACGAGCAGTACTTC. It yields the protein CASSLFGGNSYEQYF. J is TRBJ2-7 and V is TRBV27; D gene unclear. The CDR3 length is 15 residues. The V gene's germline CDR1 is MNHEY and CDR2 SMNVEV (reference sequence). Trimming took off 1 base at V and 0 bases at J, with 10 bases between the two ends.

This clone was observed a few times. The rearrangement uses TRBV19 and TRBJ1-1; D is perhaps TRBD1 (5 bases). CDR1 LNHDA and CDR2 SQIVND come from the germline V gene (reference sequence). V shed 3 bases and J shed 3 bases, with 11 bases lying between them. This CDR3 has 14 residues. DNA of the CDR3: TGTGCCAGTAGTATGACTTCAGGGTACACTGAAGCTTTCTTT. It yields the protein CASSMTSGYTEAFF.

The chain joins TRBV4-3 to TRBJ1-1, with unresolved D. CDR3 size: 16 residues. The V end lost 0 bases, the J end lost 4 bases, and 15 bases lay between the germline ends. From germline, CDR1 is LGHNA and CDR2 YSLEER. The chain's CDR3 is CASSQEWTSPGTEAFF. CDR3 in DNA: TGCGCCAGCAGCCAAGAGTGGACCAGTCCGGGCACTGAAGCTTTCTTT.

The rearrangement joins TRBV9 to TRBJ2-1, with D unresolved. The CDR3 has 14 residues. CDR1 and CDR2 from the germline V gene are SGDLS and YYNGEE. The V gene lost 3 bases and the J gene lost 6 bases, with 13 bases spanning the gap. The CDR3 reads CASSEWATANEQFF. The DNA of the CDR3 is TGTGCCAGCAGCGAGTGGGCTACGGCCAATGAGCAGTTCTTC.

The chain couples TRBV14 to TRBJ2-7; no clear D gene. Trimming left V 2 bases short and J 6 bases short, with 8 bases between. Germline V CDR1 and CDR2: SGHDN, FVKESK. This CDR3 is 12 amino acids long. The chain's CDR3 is CASSQLGIEQYF. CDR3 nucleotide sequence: TGTGCCAGCAGCCAACTGGGGATCGAGCAGTACTTC.

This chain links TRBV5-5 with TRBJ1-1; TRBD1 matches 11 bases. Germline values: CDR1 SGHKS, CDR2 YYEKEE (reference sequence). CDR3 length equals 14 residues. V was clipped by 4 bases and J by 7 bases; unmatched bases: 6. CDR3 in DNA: TGTGCCAGCAGCGGAGGACAGGGGGCGGTTGAAGCTTTCTTT. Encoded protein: CASSGGQGAVEAFF.